This T cell receptor (beta chain) is from a study of blood T cell repertoires in COVID-19. About the study: Specimens from acute and convalescent COVID-19 originated in the United States, Italy and Spain.

In the study's own analysis: Estimates of nucleated cell counts were drawn from the amplification of reference gene primers. Repertoires were generated with immunoSEQ multiplex PCR, while TCRdb's copy carries only in-frame clones and drops some. V, J and clone size were drawn from that table, and D and trimming were deduced from the DNA. In the table there are around 200,000 clones, approximately 80% of which are singletons. The length of the CDR3 is 14 residues. Germline values: CDR1 LNHDA, CDR2 SQIVND (reference sequence). The junction had 3 bases not matched to a gene; V was cut back by 6 bases and J by 1 base. Across about two dozen US areas, participants ranged in age from 18 to 89 years.

Sequencing input: PBMCs or T cells enriched from blood (not recorded which). The chain employs TRBV19 and TRBJ1-1; 9 bases map to TRBD1. The sequence was obtained from a woman in her forties with acute COVID-19. The CDR3 coding sequence is TGTGCCAGTAGGGGGGACAGGGCGAACACTGAAGCTTTCTTT. Translated: CASRGDRANTEAFF.